These 20 T cell receptor beta chains were sequenced from one sample in a study of CD8+CD57+ T cells in acquired aplastic anemia. TCR beta VDJ and CDR3 profiles were obtained from a genomic DNA template. From the reads, TCRdb called clonotypes with MiXCR, one entry per CDR3 protein. The sample records a few hundred thousand distinct CDR3 sequences, 56% being singletons. The sequenced patients had an expansion of CD8+CD57+ cells seen by flow cytometry. Sequences were obtained from sorted CD4+, CD8+, or CD8+CD57+ T cells (not recorded which) from PBMCs. These receptors originate from a human donor with aplastic anemia.

The chain carries TRBV6-6 and TRBJ2-5, with 11 positions matching TRBD1. This CDR3 comprises 15 residues. Germline CDR1 MNHNY, CDR2 SVGAGI (reference sequence). With 10 bases clipped from V and 13 bases from J, the junction kept 20 bases outside the gene matches. The CDR3: CATRDRGGLLRPMYF. The CDR3 region has the DNA TGTGCCACACGGGACAGGGGGGGACTGTTAAGACCCATGTACTTC.

The CDR3 here is CASSRGTGGSYEQYF. DNA for the CDR3: TGTGCCAGCAGCCGGGGGACAGGAGGCTCCTACGAGCAGTACTTC. This chain links TRBV6-1 with TRBJ2-7; TRBD1 aligns across 8 bases. Per the germline V gene, CDR1 is MNHNS and CDR2 is SASEGT. Unmatched junction bases numbered 7, after V lost 6 bases and J lost 0 bases. The CDR3 is made up of 15 amino acids.

This clonotype showed up just a few times. The chain combines TRBV12-3 or TRBV12-4 with TRBJ2-3; D is unresolved. The V end lost 3 bases, the J end lost 6 bases, and 4 bases lay between the germline ends. This CDR3 has 11 residues. The CDR3 DNA sequence: TGTGCCAGCAGTTTGTCTGATACGCAGTATTTT. Amino acids: CASSLSDTQYF.

The CDR3 DNA follows: TGTGCCAGCTCAGGGGATCAAGAGACCCAGTACTTC. This sequence encodes CASSGDQETQYF. The rearrangement uses TRBV2 and TRBJ2-5, with a possible D match to TRBD1 (6 bases). V gave up 8 bases and J gave up 2 bases, with 9 bases separating them. Germline assignment: CDR1 SNHLY and CDR2 FYNNEI. This CDR3 spans 12 amino acids.

The chain couples TRBV6-6 to TRBJ2-1; maybe TRBD2 (6 bases). V was clipped by 6 bases and J by 7 bases, with 10 bases between them. The CDR3 has 12 residues. CDR1 is MNHNY and CDR2 is SVGAGI in the germline V gene (reference sequence). The CDR3 DNA reads as TGTGCCAGCAGCTGGGGAGGAAATGAGCAGTTCTTC. Translation gives CASSWGGNEQFF.

This chain uses TRBV7-9 with TRBJ1-2, with D possibly being TRBD1 (6 bases). The CDR3 spans 13 residues. Germline assignment: CDR1 SEHNR and CDR2 FQNEAQ (reference sequence). V shed 4 bases and J shed 7 bases, with 13 bases lying between them. The CDR3 nucleotides read TGTGCCAGCAGCTCAGTCACAGGGTTTGGCTACACCTTC. Residues: CASSSVTGFGYTF.

This clonotype was picked up one time. The V and J genes are TRBV7-6 and TRBJ2-1; D gene ambiguous. This CDR3 spans 13 amino acids. Trimming pared 5 bases from V and 9 bases from J, leaving 14 bases between. Germline CDR1 SGHVS, CDR2 FNYEAQ. The CDR3 reads CASSPAPGPEQFF. The CDR3 DNA sequence: TGTGCCAGCAGCCCGGCTCCCGGGCCTGAGCAGTTCTTC.

The chain joins TRBV20-1 to TRBJ2-7; TRBD2 aligns across 8 bases. Per germline, CDR1 DFQATT and CDR2 SNEGSKA (reference sequence). V dropped 5 bases and J dropped 3; count of bases not matched to a gene: 12. The CDR3 sequence is 15 residues long. CDR3 bases: TGCAGTGCTCCGCCACCGACTAGCGTAGGCTACGAGCAGTACTTC. Its protein product is CSAPPPTSVGYEQYF.

This clonotype was recorded many times. J is TRBJ1-1 and V is TRBV14; 7 bases line up with TRBD1. The CDR3 totals 13 residues. Germline loops: CDR1 SGHDN, CDR2 FVKESK. The junction had 2 bases not matched to a gene; V was cut back by 2 bases and J by 5 bases. The CDR3 DNA reads as TGTGCCAGCAGCCAAACAGGGGTGACTGAAGCTTTCTTT. Translating it yields CASSQTGVTEAFF.

The chain links TRBV2 to TRBJ2-7; perhaps TRBD1 as D (6 bases). Trimming shortened V by 8 bases and J by 2 bases, and 19 bases separated the two germline ends. This CDR3 region has 15 residues. The germline gives CDR1 SNHLY, CDR2 FYNNEI. In nucleotides, the CDR3 is TGTGCCAGCCACCCTGGGGGCCCTGGGGCCTACGAGCAGTACTTC. It yields the protein CASHPGGPGAYEQYF.

This chain joins TRBV15 and TRBJ1-3; the D gene is possibly TRBD1 (5 bases). CDR3 size: 15 residues. CDR1 is LNHNV, CDR2 YYDKDF, per germline (reference sequence). V was trimmed by 10 bases and J by 4 bases, leaving 20 bases between them. The CDR3 region has the DNA TGTGCCATCGCCGGGGACGTCGGCGGAGGAAACACCATATATTTT. Residues: CAIAGDVGGGNTIYF.

The CDR3 here is CATSALSGRNEKLFF. The CDR3 bases are TGTGCCACCAGCGCCCTAAGCGGGAGGAATGAAAAACTGTTTTTT. This chain links TRBV15 with TRBJ1-4; D is unresolved. Germline values: CDR1 LNHNV, CDR2 YYDKDF (reference sequence). This CDR3 is built from 15 residues. Trimming pared 5 bases from V and 5 bases from J, leaving 15 bases between.

This clonotype has ten or more counts. The chain carries TRBV20-1 and TRBJ2-3; maybe TRBD1 (6 bases). This CDR3 has 14 amino acids. Germline CDR1 and CDR2: DFQATT and SNEGSKA (reference sequence). Trimming shortened V by 2 bases and J by 0 bases, and 9 bases separated the two germline ends. The CDR3 sequence is CSARPTGSTDTQYF. The DNA for the CDR3 is TGCAGTGCTAGACCTACAGGGAGCACAGATACGCAGTATTTT.

This clonotype was detected ten times or more. For the CDR3, the DNA is TGTGCCAGTGGACAGGGGCTCTCTGGAAACACCATATATTTT. It is translated as CASGQGLSGNTIYF. The rearrangement uses TRBV2 and TRBJ1-3, with 9 bases fitting TRBD1. The CDR3 is 14 amino acids. The V gene end was trimmed by 9 bases and the J gene end by 0 bases; junction bases not matched to a gene: 3. Germline V lookup: CDR1 SNHLY, CDR2 FYNNEI.

V gene TRBV12-5 combines with J gene TRBJ1-5; D remains unclear. CDR3 length: 12 amino acids. CDR1 is LGHNT, CDR2 FRNRAP, per germline. The CDR3 is CASSFLNQPQHF. CDR3 bases: TGTGCCAGCAGTTTTTTAAATCAGCCCCAGCATTTT.

The chain has TRBV25-1 and TRBJ2-7; 11 bases agree with TRBD2. Per the germline V gene, CDR1 is MGHDK and CDR2 is SYGVNS. The CDR3 loop spans 15 amino acids. V shed 3 bases, J shed 1 base, and the junction held 2 bases outside the gene matches. As DNA, the CDR3 is TGTGCCAGCAGTGAGGTAGCGGGAGGGTCCTACGAGCAGTACTTC. This codes for CASSEVAGGSYEQYF.

The CDR3 sequence is CASSLGPGNTIYF. The CDR3 DNA reads TGTGCCAGCAGCTTAGGGCCGGGAAACACCATATATTTT. V gene TRBV11-2 combines with J gene TRBJ1-3; D unclear. Germline-derived CDR1 and CDR2 are SGHAT and FQNNGV. The length of the CDR3 is 13 residues. V was cut by 1 base and J by 4 bases, with 5 bases left in between.

This clonotype has ten or more counts. The rearrangement links TRBV5-1 to TRBJ2-2; D is uncertain. CDR1 is SGHRS and CDR2 is YFSETQ in the germline V gene. Trimming took off 1 base at V and 1 base at J, with 8 bases between the two ends. The CDR3 covers 15 residues. The DNA for the CDR3 is TGCGCCAGCAGCTTGAGCGACCAGAACACCGGGGAGCTGTTTTTT. Amino acids: CASSLSDQNTGELFF.

The rearrangement links TRBV10-3 to TRBJ2-7; tentatively, D is TRBD2 (6 bases). The CDR3 totals 16 residues. Germline CDR1 is ENHRY and CDR2 is SYGVKD. Deletions cut 0 bases from V and 4 bases from J, with 16 bases between. CDR3: CAISESNSAGSYEQYF. CDR3 nucleotides: TGTGCCATCAGTGAGTCGAACTCCGCGGGGAGTTACGAGCAGTACTTC.

This clonotype was detected ten times or more. The rearrangement joins TRBV29-1 to TRBJ1-1; D not resolved. Germline assignment: CDR1 SQVTM and CDR2 ANQGSEA. V lost 2 bases, J lost 0 bases, and 10 bases lay in between. This CDR3 spans 14 amino acids. The CDR3 nucleotides read TGCAGCGTTGAAACACTTCTCGTGAACACTGAAGCTTTCTTT. Protein: CSVETLLVNTEAFF.